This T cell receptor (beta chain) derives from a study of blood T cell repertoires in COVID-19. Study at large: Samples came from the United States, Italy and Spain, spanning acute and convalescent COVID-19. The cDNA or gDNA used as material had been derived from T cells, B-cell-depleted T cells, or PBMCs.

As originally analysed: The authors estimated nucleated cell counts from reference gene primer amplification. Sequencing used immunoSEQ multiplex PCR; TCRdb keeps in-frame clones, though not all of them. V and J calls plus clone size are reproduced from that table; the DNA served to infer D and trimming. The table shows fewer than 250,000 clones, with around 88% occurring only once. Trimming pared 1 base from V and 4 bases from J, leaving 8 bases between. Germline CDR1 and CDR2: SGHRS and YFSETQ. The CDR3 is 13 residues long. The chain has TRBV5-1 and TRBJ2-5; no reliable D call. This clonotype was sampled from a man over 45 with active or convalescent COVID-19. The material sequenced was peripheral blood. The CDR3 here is CASSLKWAETQYF. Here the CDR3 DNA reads TGCGCCAGCAGCTTGAAGTGGGCAGAGACCCAGTACTTC.